Detailed here is one T cell receptor beta chain. Its antigen is not identified. This table comes from immunoSEQ multiplex PCR, and its TCRdb copy is limited to in-frame clones, with some not included. The table includes some 83,000 clones, about 82% detected once. This sample stems from a study of T cell responses to AZD1222 COVID-19 vaccine. Study conclusions and caveats: The span of vaccine-associated CD4 TCRs extended across spike, with dominance at 160-218 and 743-854.

The CDR3 extends over 13 amino acids. Trimming shortened V by 0 bases and J by 3 bases, and 4 bases separated the two germline ends. Germline V gene data show CDR1 as LGHNT and CDR2 as FRNRAP. The source was peripheral blood, collected on day 0 of AZD1222 vaccination. The sequence came from an adult in good health. The V and J genes are TRBV12-5 and TRBJ2-3; D gene ambiguous. CDR3 DNA sequence: TGTGCTAGTGGTTTGGTAGGGACAGATACGCAGTATTTT. Translation gives CASGLVGTDTQYF.